This TCR beta chain was captured by sequencing in a study of blood T cell repertoires in COVID-19. Overall study context: The study drew acute and convalescent COVID-19 samples from the United States, Italy and Spain. PBMCs, B-cell-depleted T cells, or T cells were the source of the cDNA or gDNA that made up the material.

How the authors handled the data: Amplified reference gene primers provided the basis for estimating nucleated cell counts. The data were produced by immunoSEQ multiplex PCR, yet TCRdb's version contains in-frame clones alone and is incomplete. Clone size and V and J calls were adopted from that table, with D and trimming inferred from the DNA. In the table there are approximately 80,000 clones, about 82% of which are singletons. The count of this clone is one. The CDR3 is made up of 15 amino acids. Germline CDR1 SGHTA, CDR2 FQGNSA. Trimming took 5 bases from V and 11 from J, leaving 22 bases between them.

The specimen sequenced was peripheral blood. The genes are TRBV7-2 and TRBJ1-5; D gene unclear. The sequence derives from a man in his fifties with active COVID-19. The CDR3 bases are TGTGCCAGCAGCCCCCGGGCGAGTGAGGGTAGGGCCCAGCATTTT. This codes for CASSPRASEGRAQHF.